What follows are 29 T cell receptor beta chains derived from one specimen sequenced in a study of graft-versus-host responses after intestinal transplantation. Data came from immunoSEQ multiplex PCR; TCRdb stores just in-frame clones and leaves some out. The profile shows about 110,000 clones, 90% to 95% of them singletons. The antigens these receptors bind are not known. Sequencing used unstimulated CD8+ T cells sorted from spleen or lymph node cells, obtained before transplant. The receptors stem from a human donor who was the organ donor for an intestinal transplant.

This clone has more than one count but fewer than ten. The junction departs from germline at one end; a sequencing error may be responsible. The identical CDR3 is also encoded by other nucleotide sequences in the sample. The CDR3 sequence: CASSQARGNEQFF. The CDR3 DNA is TGCGCCAGCAGCCAGGCCAGGGGCAATGAGCAGTTCTTC. This chain links TRBV5-4 with TRBJ2-1; possibly TRBD1 for D (6 bases). Germline V lookup: CDR1 SGHNT, CDR2 YYREEE (reference sequence). This CDR3 is 13 amino acids long.

The CDR3 loop is CASSLDPDGDTQYF. Written as DNA, the CDR3 is TGTGCCAGCAGTTTGGATCCAGATGGGGATACGCAGTATTTT. This chain uses TRBV27 with TRBJ2-3; D uncertain. The V and J ends lost 3 bases and 6 bases respectively, with 13 bases between them. The CDR3 covers 14 residues. Looked up from germline, CDR1 is MNHEY and CDR2 is SMNVEV (reference sequence).

DNA for the CDR3: TGCGCCAGCAGCTGGGGACTAGCGGGTCCGACCTACGAGCAGTACTTC. Translation gives CASSWGLAGPTYEQYF. The V and J genes are TRBV5-1 and TRBJ2-7, with 12 bases aligning to TRBD2. The CDR3 length is 16 residues. Germline CDR1 is SGHRS and CDR2 is YFSETQ. V shed 3 bases and J 2 bases; nucleotides not matched to a gene: 6. Full variable domain (remainder filled in from reference TRBV5-1 and TRBJ2-7): KAGVTQTPRYLIKTRGQQVTLSCSPISGHRSVSWYQQTPGQGLQFLFEYFSETQRNKGNFPGRFSGRQFSNSRSEMNVSTLELGDSALYLCASSWGLAGPTYEQYFGPGTRLTVT.

This clone was seen only once. The genes are TRBV11-2 and TRBJ2-3; 8 bases agree with TRBD1. This CDR3 is 14 amino acids long. V shed 4 bases and J 7 bases; nucleotides not matched to a gene: 7. In germline, CDR1 is SGHAT, CDR2 FQNNGV. The CDR3 protein is CASSSTGAGNTQYF. The CDR3 region has the DNA TGTGCCAGCAGCTCGACAGGGGCGGGGAATACGCAGTATTTT.

CDR3 DNA sequence: TGTGCCAGCAGGGCCGGAGGGCACAGAGGAGATACGCAGTATTTT. Translation gives CASRAGGHRGDTQYF. V gene TRBV7-9 combines with J gene TRBJ2-3; TRBD2 might be the D (6 bases). V lost 6 bases, J lost 5 bases, and 18 bases lay in between. CDR1 and CDR2 from the germline V gene are SEHNR and FQNEAQ (reference sequence). The CDR3 runs to 15 residues. The variable domain in full, completed from reference TRBV7-9 and TRBJ2-3, reads DTGVSQNPRHKITKRGQNVTFRCDPISEHNRLYWYRQTLGQGPEFLTYFQNEAQLEKSRLLSDRFSAERPKGSFSTLEIQRTEQGDSAMYLCASRAGGHRGDTQYFGPGTRLTVL.

In this sample, this clone turned up once. The chain joins TRBV11-2 to TRBJ2-1, with 8 bases that match TRBD2. V lost 2 bases, J lost 9 bases, and 9 bases stayed unmatched. CDR3 length: 15 residues. Germline V gene data show CDR1 as SGHAT and CDR2 as FQNNGV. The CDR3, as DNA: TGTGCCAGCAGCTTATACAGCGGGAGAGAGGGTGAGCAGTTCTTC. It codes for CASSLYSGREGEQFF.

This chain connects TRBV11-3 to TRBJ2-7, with 10 positions matching TRBD2. The germline gives CDR1 SGHNT, CDR2 YENEEA. Trimming removed 1 base from V and 5 bases from J; junction bases left unmatched: 5. CDR3 size: 15 residues. CDR3 nucleotides: TGTGCCAGCAGCTTAGGGGCTAGCGGGAGCCACGAGCAGTACTTC. Amino acid sequence: CASSLGASGSHEQYF.

This clone was counted between two and nine times. The chain recombines TRBV10-3 with TRBJ2-7, with D unresolved. The CDR3 length is 12 residues. The V end was cut by 6 bases, the J end by 0 bases, with 6 bases between. The germline CDR1 and CDR2 sequences are ENHRY and SYGVKD. In DNA, the CDR3 is TGTGCCATCAGGGACGGCTCCTACGAGCAGTACTTC. This codes for CAIRDGSYEQYF.

The V and J genes are TRBV5-5 and TRBJ1-1, with D unclear. This CDR3 comprises 16 residues. Germline CDR1 is SGHKS and CDR2 is YYEKEE (reference sequence). V was clipped by 0 bases and J by 0 bases, with 12 bases between them. The chain's CDR3 is CASSLDGGGLNTEAFF. The CDR3 DNA reads TGTGCCAGCAGCTTGGATGGAGGAGGATTGAACACTGAAGCTTTCTTT.

The chain links TRBV11-3 to TRBJ2-7, with 8 bases aligning to TRBD2. Germline values: CDR1 SGHNT, CDR2 YENEEA. The V gene end was trimmed by 5 bases and the J gene end by 6 bases; junction bases not matched to a gene: 9. The length of the CDR3 is 14 residues. The CDR3 sequence: CASSPRTSLVEQYF. DNA of the CDR3: TGTGCCAGCAGCCCCCGGACTAGCTTGGTCGAGCAGTACTTC.

The V gene is TRBV29-1, the J gene TRBJ2-2; maybe TRBD1 (5 bases). The CDR3 contains 13 residues. Germline assignment: CDR1 SQVTM and CDR2 ANQGSEA. Trimming pared 4 bases from V and 7 bases from J, leaving 13 bases between. Here the CDR3 DNA reads TGCAGCGTTGGGCCAGGGATGGGCGGGGAGCTGTTTTTT. Its translation is CSVGPGMGGELFF.

The chain is built from TRBV10-3 and TRBJ2-3; D ambiguous. Germline V gene lookup returns CDR1 ENHRY and CDR2 SYGVKD. The V end was cut by 0 bases, the J end by 4 bases, with 5 bases between. The CDR3 sequence is 13 residues long. DNA for the CDR3: TGTGCCATCAGTGAGTCGACGGCAGATACGCAGTATTTT. Encoded protein: CAISESTADTQYF.

The CDR3 DNA reads TGTGCCAGCAGTTTCCCGACCCCATATTCACGGGGGACTGAAGCTTTCTTT. This sequence encodes CASSFPTPYSRGTEAFF. This chain links TRBV28 with TRBJ1-1; D may be TRBD1 (5 bases). Germline lookup yields CDR1 MDHEN and CDR2 SYDVKM. The V gene lost 3 bases and the J gene lost 5 bases, with 22 bases spanning the gap. The CDR3 consists of 17 residues.

This chain uses TRBV6-6 with TRBJ2-4; D not certain. The CDR3 runs to 14 residues. V was trimmed by 6 bases and J by 0 bases, leaving 9 bases between them. Germline loops: CDR1 MNHNY, CDR2 SVGAGI (reference sequence). CDR3 residues: CASSRHRAKNIQYF. In nucleotides, the CDR3 is TGTGCCAGCAGCCGACACCGAGCCAAAAACATTCAGTACTTC.

V usage is TRBV10-2 and J usage is TRBJ1-5; tentative D call: TRBD1 (6 bases). Germline CDR1 and CDR2: WSHSY and SAAADI. Trimming cost V 8 bases and J 0 bases, with 8 bases left between them. The CDR3 spans 13 residues. In nucleotides, the CDR3 is TGCGCCAGCTCACAGGGTAGCAATCAGCCCCAGCATTTT. Translated, it gives CASSQGSNQPQHF.

The chain carries TRBV7-8 and TRBJ1-2; D might be TRBD1 (5 bases). The V and J ends lost 1 base and 4 bases respectively, with 10 bases between them. From germline, CDR1 is SGHVS and CDR2 FQNEAQ. The CDR3 loop spans 14 amino acids. The CDR3 loop is CASSLGGVSYGYTF. CDR3 bases: TGTGCCAGCAGCTTAGGGGGCGTCAGCTATGGCTACACCTTC.

V gene TRBV7-9 combines with J gene TRBJ1-1; D not certain. Germline CDR1 and CDR2: SEHNR and FQNEAQ (reference sequence). This CDR3 spans 13 amino acids. With 5 bases removed from V and 0 bases from J, the gap between germline ends came to 7 bases. The CDR3 sequence is CASSPIMNTEAFF. CDR3 in DNA: TGTGCCAGCAGCCCCATCATGAACACTGAAGCTTTCTTT.

The rearrangement uses TRBV6-6 and TRBJ2-7, with 12 bases identical to TRBD2. J was trimmed by 0 bases and V by 5 bases; bases with no gene match: 5. Germline V gene lookup returns CDR1 MNHNY and CDR2 SVGAGI (reference sequence). This CDR3 has 16 amino acids. The CDR3 region is CASSPSTSGSSYEQYF. The CDR3 bases are TGTGCCAGCAGTCCCTCGACTAGCGGGAGCTCCTACGAGCAGTACTTC.

The count of this clone is one. The rearrangement uses TRBV5-1 and TRBJ1-2; no firm D call. With 3 bases removed from V and 8 bases from J, the gap between germline ends came to 17 bases. Germline assignment: CDR1 SGHRS and CDR2 YFSETQ. The CDR3 consists of 14 residues. CDR3 nucleotides: TGCGCCAGCAGCTCCTGGCCACGGGGTCGCGGCTACACCTTC. Amino acid sequence: CASSSWPRGRGYTF.

The rearrangement links TRBV7-3 to TRBJ2-3, with D possibly being TRBD2 (5 bases). Trimming pared 2 bases from V and 0 bases from J, leaving 6 bases between. Germline CDR1 SGHTA, CDR2 FQGTGA. The CDR3 is 14 amino acids. In DNA form, the CDR3 reads TGTGCCAGCAGCTTAGAGGGTAGCACAGATACGCAGTATTTT. Its protein is CASSLEGSTDTQYF.

The gene calls are TRBV5-4 and TRBJ2-3, with 9 positions matching TRBD2. This CDR3 comprises 15 residues. J gave up 3 bases and V 0 bases, and 2 bases lay outside the gene matches. Germline-derived CDR1 and CDR2 are SGHNT and YYREEE (reference sequence). The CDR3: CASSLDSGRTDTQYF. CDR3 bases: TGTGCCAGCAGCTTGGATAGCGGGAGAACAGATACGCAGTATTTT.

This chain uses TRBV4-1 with TRBJ2-2; D remains ambiguous. V was pared by 0 bases and J by 0 bases, with 2 bases between. The CDR3 extends over 14 amino acids. The V gene's germline CDR1 is MGHRA and CDR2 YSYEKL. CDR3 sequence reads: CASSQDSNTGELFF. The CDR3 DNA follows: TGCGCCAGCAGCCAAGATTCGAACACCGGGGAGCTGTTTTTT.

On this clone itself: Other DNA variants within this sample encode the same CDR3. V gene TRBV9 combines with J gene TRBJ2-3, with 8 nucleotides matching TRBD2. Trimming took 0 bases from V and 4 from J; bases not matched to a gene: 1. Germline-derived CDR1 and CDR2 are SGDLS and YYNGEE. The CDR3 extends over 14 amino acids. Written as DNA, the CDR3 is TGTGCCAGCAGCGTAGCGGGAGGGCCAGATACGCAGTATTTT. Translated, it gives CASSVAGGPDTQYF.

This clone appeared once. The chain joins TRBV5-1 to TRBJ2-2; D might be TRBD1 (6 bases). Germline V lookup: CDR1 SGHRS, CDR2 YFSETQ. V lost 4 bases and J 0 bases, leaving 16 bases between the germline ends. The CDR3 is 17 amino acids. CDR3 region: CASSLPETGPNTGELFF. In DNA, the CDR3 is TGCGCCAGCAGCCTACCCGAGACAGGCCCGAACACCGGGGAGCTGTTTTTT.

The chain employs TRBV4-1 and TRBJ1-2; 7 nucleotides match TRBD1. Germline assignment: CDR1 MGHRA and CDR2 YSYEKL. CDR3 length: 15 amino acids. Trimming at V came to 1 base and at J to 2 bases, leaving 4 bases not matched to a gene. In nucleotides, the CDR3 is TGCGCCAGCAGCCAAGTGGAGGGGGCGAACTATGGCTACACCTTC. This codes for CASSQVEGANYGYTF.

This clone was seen a handful of times. This rearrangement joins TRBV9 to TRBJ2-7; 8 nucleotides match TRBD2. From germline, CDR1 is SGDLS and CDR2 YYNGEE. The V segment lost 4 bases and the J segment 6 bases; nucleotides outside the gene matches: 9. CDR3 length equals 14 residues. The chain's CDR3 is CASSTGHGGGEQYF. Here the CDR3 DNA reads TGTGCCAGCAGCACCGGACACGGGGGGGGCGAGCAGTACTTC.

This clone showed up just once. V gene TRBV5-5 combines with J gene TRBJ2-3; D is uncertain. The germline V and J ends were trimmed by 0 bases and 4 bases, with 9 bases remaining between them. CDR3 length: 14 residues. The germline V gene encodes CDR1 SGHKS and CDR2 YYEKEE (reference sequence). In DNA, the CDR3 is TGTGCCAGCAGCTTGGTGTCAGGTCCAGATACGCAGTATTTT. Translating gives CASSLVSGPDTQYF.

V and J are TRBV5-6 and TRBJ2-7, with a tentative D call TRBD2 (6 bases). The germline CDR1 and CDR2 sequences are SGHDT and YYEEEE. V was pared by 3 bases and J by 7 bases, with 14 bases between. The CDR3 totals 13 residues. CDR3 protein: CASSSGLLQEQYF. The CDR3 coding sequence is TGTGCCAGCAGCTCAGGACTACTCCAGGAGCAGTACTTC.

The gene calls are TRBV9 and TRBJ2-7, with D uncertain. Germline CDR1 SGDLS, CDR2 YYNGEE. The CDR3 extends over 13 amino acids. The V end was cut by 3 bases, the J end by 3 bases, with 10 bases between. CDR3 residues: CASSGENHYEQYF. The DNA for the CDR3 is TGTGCCAGCAGCGGAGAAAACCACTACGAGCAGTACTTC.